The present entry profiles one TCR beta chain with its context. Antigen specificity is unknown. Sequenced by immunoSEQ multiplex PCR; TCRdb stores in-frame clones only, minus some. The sample holds hundreds of thousands of clones, around 89% seen once. The CDR3 sequence is 19 residues long. Trimming took 4 bases from V and 0 from J; bases not matched to a gene: 13. The germline gives CDR1 SGDLS, CDR2 YYNGEE. This sample is drawn from a study of Ad26.COV2.S vaccination and SARS-CoV-2 variants. The overall study: Ad26.COV2.S given intramuscularly, once or twice 56 days apart. Study-wide points: Reportedly, spike-specific CD8+ and CD4+ T cell responses achieved substantial breadth once vaccination had taken place. Possibly, TCR breadth and depth analyses underestimated total T cell responses.

The sample's treatment: roughly 19 received Ad26.COV2.S at low or high dose, single or two shots; roughly five received placebo; per-sample allocation not given. Day 63 after the first vaccine or placebo injection was the time point for sampling. The sequencing used peripheral blood, collected in a trial of Ad26.COV2.S vaccine versus placebo. The source is a person between 18 and 59 years old who received the Ad26.COV2.S COVID-19 vaccine or a placebo. The J gene is TRBJ2-2, the V gene TRBV9; TRBD2 agrees at 9 bases. The CDR3: CASSSRPRTSESNTGELFF. For the CDR3, the DNA is TGTGCCAGCAGCTCTCGCCCGCGGACTAGCGAATCGAACACCGGGGAGCTGTTTTTT.